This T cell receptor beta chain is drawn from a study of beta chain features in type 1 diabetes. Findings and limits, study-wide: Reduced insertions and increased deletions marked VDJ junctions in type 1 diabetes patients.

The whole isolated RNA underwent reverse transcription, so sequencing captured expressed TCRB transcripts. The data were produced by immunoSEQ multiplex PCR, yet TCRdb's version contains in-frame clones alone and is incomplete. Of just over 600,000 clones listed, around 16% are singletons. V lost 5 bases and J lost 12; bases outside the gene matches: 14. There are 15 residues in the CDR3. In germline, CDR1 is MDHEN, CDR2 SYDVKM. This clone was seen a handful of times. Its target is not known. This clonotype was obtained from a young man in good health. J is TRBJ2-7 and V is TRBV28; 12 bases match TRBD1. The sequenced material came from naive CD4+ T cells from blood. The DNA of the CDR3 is TGTGCCAGCAGTCTGACCCCGGGACAGGGGGCTAGGGGGTACTTC. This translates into CASSLTPGQGARGYF.